This TCR beta chain was recovered during a study of blood T cell repertoires in COVID-19. Study at large: Italy, Spain and the United States were the sources of the convalescent and acute COVID-19 samples. PBMCs, B-cell-depleted T cells, or T cells provided the cDNA or gDNA that made up the material.

Trimming left V 3 bases short and J 5 bases short, with 10 bases between. Germline CDR1 and CDR2: MDHEN and SYDVKM. The CDR3 contains 13 residues. Profiled with immunoSEQ multiplex PCR; TCRdb holds only in-frame clones, not every one. The sample shows about 200,000 clones, 86% of them seen only once. The table lists this clone with a few counts. This sequence originates from a man between 40 and 49 years old with acute COVID-19. The rearrangement joins TRBV28 to TRBJ2-5; no definite D call. Sample: PBMCs or T cells enriched from blood (not recorded which). DNA of the CDR3: TGTGCCAGCAGTTTGGAGTATTGGGAGACCCAGTACTTC. This encodes CASSLEYWETQYF.